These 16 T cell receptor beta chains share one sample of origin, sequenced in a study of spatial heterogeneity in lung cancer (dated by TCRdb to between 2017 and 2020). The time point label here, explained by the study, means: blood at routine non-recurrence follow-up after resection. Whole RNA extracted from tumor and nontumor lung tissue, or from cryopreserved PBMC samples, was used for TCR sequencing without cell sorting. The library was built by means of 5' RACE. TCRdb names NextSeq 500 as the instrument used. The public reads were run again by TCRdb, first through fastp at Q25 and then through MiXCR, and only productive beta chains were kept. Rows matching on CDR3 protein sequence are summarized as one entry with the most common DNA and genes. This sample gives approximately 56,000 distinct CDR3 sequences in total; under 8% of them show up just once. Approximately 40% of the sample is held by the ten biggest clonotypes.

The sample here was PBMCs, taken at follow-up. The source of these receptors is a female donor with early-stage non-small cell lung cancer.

The CDR3: CASSQWVQGAHTDTQYF. The CDR3 nucleotides are TGCGCCAGCAGTCAATGGGTACAGGGGGCCCACACAGATACGCAGTATTTT. V is TRBV23-1 and J is TRBJ2-3; the match to TRBD1 covers 9 bases. Being an ORF, TRBV23-1 has a function that is uncertain. The V segment lost 1 base and the J segment 2 bases; nucleotides outside the gene matches: 7. CDR3 size: 17 residues.

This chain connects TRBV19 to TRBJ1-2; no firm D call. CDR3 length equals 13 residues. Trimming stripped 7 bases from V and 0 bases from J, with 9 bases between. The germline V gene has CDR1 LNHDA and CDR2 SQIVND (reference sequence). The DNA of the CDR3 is TGTGCCAGTAACAACCGACCTAACTATGGCTACACCTTC. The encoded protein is CASNNRPNYGYTF. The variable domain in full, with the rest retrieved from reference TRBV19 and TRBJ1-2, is DGGITQSPKYLFRKEGQNVTLSCEQNLNHDAMYWYRQDPGQGLRLIYYSQIVNDFQKGDIAEGYSVSREKKESFPLTVTSAQKNPTAFYLCASNNRPNYGYTFGSGTRLTVV.

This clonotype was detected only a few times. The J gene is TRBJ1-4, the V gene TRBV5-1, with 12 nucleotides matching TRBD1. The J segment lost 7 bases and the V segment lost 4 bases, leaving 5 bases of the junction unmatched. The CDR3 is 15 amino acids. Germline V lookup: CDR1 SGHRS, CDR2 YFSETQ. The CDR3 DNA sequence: TGCGCCAGCAGCCCCGGGACAGGGGGCTTTGAAAAACTGTTTTTT. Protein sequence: CASSPGTGGFEKLFF.

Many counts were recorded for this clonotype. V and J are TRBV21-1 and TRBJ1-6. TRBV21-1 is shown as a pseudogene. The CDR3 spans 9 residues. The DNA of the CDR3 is TGTGCCAGCAAGGAACCCCTCCACTTT. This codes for CASKEPLHF.

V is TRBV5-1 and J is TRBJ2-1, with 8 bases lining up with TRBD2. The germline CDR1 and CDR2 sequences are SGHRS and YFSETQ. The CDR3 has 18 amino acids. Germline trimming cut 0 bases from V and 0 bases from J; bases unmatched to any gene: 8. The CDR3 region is CASSLGGGGPSSYNEQFF. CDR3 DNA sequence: TGCGCCAGCAGCTTGGGTGGCGGGGGGCCAAGCTCCTACAATGAGCAGTTCTTC. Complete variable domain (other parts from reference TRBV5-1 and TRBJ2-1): KAGVTQTPRYLIKTRGQQVTLSCSPISGHRSVSWYQQTPGQGLQFLFEYFSETQRNKGNFPGRFSGRQFSNSRSEMNVSTLELGDSALYLCASSLGGGGPSSYNEQFFGPGTRLTVL.

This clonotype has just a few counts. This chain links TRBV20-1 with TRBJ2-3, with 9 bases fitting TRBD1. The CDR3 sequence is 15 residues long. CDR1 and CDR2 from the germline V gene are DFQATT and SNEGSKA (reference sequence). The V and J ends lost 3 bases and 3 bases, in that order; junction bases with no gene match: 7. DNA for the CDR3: TGCAGTGCTAGGAACCCGGGACAGGGAACAGATACGCAGTATTTT. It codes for CSARNPGQGTDTQYF.

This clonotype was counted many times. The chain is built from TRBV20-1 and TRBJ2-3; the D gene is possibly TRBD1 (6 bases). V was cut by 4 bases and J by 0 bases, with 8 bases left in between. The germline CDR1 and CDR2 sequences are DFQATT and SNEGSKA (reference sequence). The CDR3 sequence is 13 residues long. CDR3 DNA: TGCAGTGCTAACAGGGAGAGCACAGATACGCAGTATTTT. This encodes CSANRESTDTQYF.

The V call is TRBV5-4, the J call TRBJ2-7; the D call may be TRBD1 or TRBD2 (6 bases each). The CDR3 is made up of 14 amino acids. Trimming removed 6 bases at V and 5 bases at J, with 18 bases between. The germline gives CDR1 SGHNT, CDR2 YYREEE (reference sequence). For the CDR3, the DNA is TGTGCCAGCAACGGGGGCATGAGGGAGGACGAGCAGTACTTC. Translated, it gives CASNGGMREDEQYF.

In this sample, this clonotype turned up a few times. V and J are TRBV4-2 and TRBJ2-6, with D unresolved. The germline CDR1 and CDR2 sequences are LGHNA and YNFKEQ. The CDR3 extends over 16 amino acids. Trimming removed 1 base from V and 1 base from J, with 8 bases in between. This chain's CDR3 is CASSQVEASGANVLTF. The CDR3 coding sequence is TGTGCCAGCAGCCAAGTCGAAGCGTCTGGGGCCAACGTCCTGACTTTC.

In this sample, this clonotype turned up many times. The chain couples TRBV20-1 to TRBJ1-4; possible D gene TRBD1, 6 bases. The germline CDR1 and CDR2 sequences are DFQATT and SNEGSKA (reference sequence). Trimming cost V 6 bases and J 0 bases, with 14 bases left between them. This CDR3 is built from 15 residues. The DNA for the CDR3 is TGCAGTGCCCCTCCAACAGGGTCAACTAATGAAAAACTGTTTTTT. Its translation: CSAPPTGSTNEKLFF.

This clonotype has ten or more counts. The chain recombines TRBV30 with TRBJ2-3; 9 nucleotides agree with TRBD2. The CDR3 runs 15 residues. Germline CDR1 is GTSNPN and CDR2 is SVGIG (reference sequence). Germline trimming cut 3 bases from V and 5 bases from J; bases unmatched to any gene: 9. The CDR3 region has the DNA TGTGCCTGGAGAGCTTTAGCGGGGGCGAGAGATACGCAGTATTTT. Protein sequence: CAWRALAGARDTQYF.

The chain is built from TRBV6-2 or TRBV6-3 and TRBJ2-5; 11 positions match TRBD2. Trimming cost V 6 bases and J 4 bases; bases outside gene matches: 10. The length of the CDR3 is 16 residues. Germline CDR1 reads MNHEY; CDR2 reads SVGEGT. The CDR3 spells CASSLLGLAGRETQYF. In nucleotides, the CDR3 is TGTGCCAGCAGCCTCCTCGGACTAGCGGGTAGAGAGACCCAGTACTTC.

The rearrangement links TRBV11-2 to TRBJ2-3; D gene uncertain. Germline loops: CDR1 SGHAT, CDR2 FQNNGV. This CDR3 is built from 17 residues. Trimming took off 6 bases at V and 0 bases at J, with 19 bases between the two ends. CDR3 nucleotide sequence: TGTGCCAGCAGTCTAGAGGATTTGAGACATAGCACAGATACGCAGTATTTT. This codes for CASSLEDLRHSTDTQYF.

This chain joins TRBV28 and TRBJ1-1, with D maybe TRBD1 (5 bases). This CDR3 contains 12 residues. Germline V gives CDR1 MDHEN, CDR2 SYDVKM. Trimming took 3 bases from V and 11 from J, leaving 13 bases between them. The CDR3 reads CASSFQGIWAFF. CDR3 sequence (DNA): TGTGCCAGCAGTTTCCAGGGTATATGGGCTTTCTTT. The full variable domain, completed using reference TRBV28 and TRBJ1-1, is DVKVTQSSRYLVKRTGEKVFLECVQDMDHENMFWYRQDPGLGLRLIYFSYDVKMKEKGDIPEGYSVSREKKERFSLILESASTNQTSMYLCASSFQGIWAFFGQGTRLTVV.

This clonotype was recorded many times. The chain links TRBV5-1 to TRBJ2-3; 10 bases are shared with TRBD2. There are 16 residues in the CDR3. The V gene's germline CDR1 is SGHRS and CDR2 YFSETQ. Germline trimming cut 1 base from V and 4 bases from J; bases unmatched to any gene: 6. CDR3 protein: CASSLPSGGGADTQYF. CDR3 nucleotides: TGCGCCAGCAGCTTGCCTAGCGGGGGTGGCGCAGATACGCAGTATTTT.

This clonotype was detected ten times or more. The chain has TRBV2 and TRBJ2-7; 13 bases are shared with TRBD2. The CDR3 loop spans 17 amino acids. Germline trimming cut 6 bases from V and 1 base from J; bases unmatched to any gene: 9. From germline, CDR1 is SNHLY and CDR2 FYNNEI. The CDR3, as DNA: TGTGCCAGCAGCCCGGGACTAGCGGGGTCGATGTCCTACGAGCAGTACTTC. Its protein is CASSPGLAGSMSYEQYF.